Reported below is one T cell receptor beta chain. Its specificity is unknown. The repertoire was sequenced with immunoSEQ multiplex PCR; TCRdb's copy has only in-frame clones and lacks some. The top ten clones hold less than 2% of a sample with approximately 410,000 clones, 80% to 95% of them seen once. This sample's treatment: some 19 received Ad26.COV2.S at low or high dose, single or two shots; about 5 received placebo; per-sample allocation not given. Day 63 after the first injection of vaccine or placebo was the sampling time. This record belongs to a study of Ad26.COV2.S vaccination and SARS-CoV-2 variants. Study details: Donor joined the COV1001 Ad26.COV2.S trial arm. Whole-study findings and limits: Comparable non-spike TCR breadth was observed in vaccine and placebo recipients.

The input for sequencing was peripheral blood, taken in a trial of Ad26.COV2.S vaccine versus placebo. The receptor comes from a person aged 18-65 years who received the Ad26.COV2.S COVID-19 vaccine or a placebo.

In DNA, the CDR3 is TGCAGCGTTGAAGCCGCTAGGGACAGGGTGCTTGGCTACACCTTC. This encodes CSVEAARDRVLGYTF. This chain connects TRBV29-1 to TRBJ1-2; 9 nucleotides agree with TRBD1. CDR3 length: 15 residues. CDR1 is SQVTM, CDR2 ANQGSEA, per germline. V shed 1 base and J 7 bases; nucleotides not matched to a gene: 10.